This is a list of T cell receptor beta chains from one sample in a study of blood T cell repertoires in COVID-19. TCRdb's copy holds only in-frame clones and misses some; the assay was immunoSEQ multiplex PCR. This sample yields about 160,000 clones, of which 70% to 90% are seen a single time; about 2.6% belongs to the top ten. Sample: peripheral blood. Receptors were obtained from a man in his fifties or sixties with acute or convalescent COVID-19. Both conserved end residues are part of each CDR3. The D gene is left open where the match is weak. Clone size is stated in some rows and not others, as once, few, many or a class when expanded.

>NA|TRBV11-2|TRBD1|TRBJ1-1
TGTGCCAGCAGCGCCCGGACAGGGCTTACGAACACTGAAGCTTTCTTT
CASSARTGLTNTEAFF
>NA|TRBV5-1|NA|TRBJ2-1
TGCGCCAGCAGCTTGGCCGGGGTCTCCTACAATGAGCAGTTCTTC
CASSLAGVSYNEQFF
>NA|TRBV10-3|TRBD1|TRBJ1-5
TGTGCCGCGTCGACCGGGACAGGGGGTCAGCCCCAGCATTTT
CAASTGTGGQPQHF
>NA|TRBV29-1|TRBD1|TRBJ1-3
TGCAGCGGGACAGGGGGAGCTGGAAACACCATATATTTT
CSGTGGAGNTIYF
>NA|TRBV5-5|TRBD1|TRBJ2-1
TGTGCCAGCAGCCCAGGACAGGGAAGTTACAATGAGCAGTTCTTC
CASSPGQGSYNEQFF
>NA|TRBV4-1|NA|TRBJ1-3
TGCGCCAGCAGCCAGCCAGGGAACTCTGGAAACACCATATATTTT
CASSQPGNSGNTIYF
>NA|TRBV4-1|TRBD1|TRBJ1-1
TGCGCCAGCAGCACCCAGACAGGGGCGGACACTGAAGCTTTCTTT
CASSTQTGADTEAFF
>NA|TRBV5-1|NA|TRBJ2-7
TGCGCCAGCAGCTTCGGTTCGAGCGTCGGGGCGGGGTCCTACGAGCAGTACTTC
CASSFGSSVGAGSYEQYF
>once|TRBV5-1|NA|TRBJ1-2
TGCGCCAGCAGTACTTTAGCTAACTATGGCTACACCTTC
CASSTLANYGYTF
>NA|TRBV6-1|TRBD1|TRBJ2-6
TGTGCCAGCAGTGTTCACCAGGGGGCCCCCTATTTTCAAGGGGCCAACGTCCTGACTTTC
CASSVHQGAPYFQGANVLTF
>NA|TRBV2|TRBD1|TRBJ1-2
TGTGCCAGCAGTTGGACAGGGGTTCGCGGCTACACCTTC
CASSWTGVRGYTF
>NA|TRBV15|NA|TRBJ1-1
TGTGCCACCAGCAGGACAGAGAACACTGAAGCTTTCTTT
CATSRTENTEAFF
>NA|TRBV2|TRBD1|TRBJ2-7
TGTGCCAGCAGATCGACAGGGAACAGTGACGAGCAGTACTTC
CASRSTGNSDEQYF
>NA|TRBV5-1|TRBD1|TRBJ2-3
TGCGCCAGCAGCTTGGCAGGACAGGGGGCGACGGATACGCAGTATTTT
CASSLAGQGATDTQYF
>NA|TRBV18|NA|TRBJ2-1
TGTGCCAGCTCACTGACTACCCCGGGAGAGCGGGAGCAGTTCTTC
CASSLTTPGEREQFF
>NA|TRBV5-8|NA|TRBJ1-6
TGTGCCAGCAGCCCCCCGGGGGGCAGGATTTCACCCCTCCACTTT
CASSPPGGRISPLHF
>NA|TRBV6-6|TRBD2|TRBJ2-3
TGTGCCAGCAGTTACGTGGGGGGGATAGATACGCAGTATTTT
CASSYVGGIDTQYF
>NA|TRBV5-8|NA|TRBJ1-5
TGTGCCAGCAGCGCCGGGTTTTCGGGCAATCAGCCCCAGCATTTT
CASSAGFSGNQPQHF
>once|TRBV7-8|TRBD1|TRBJ2-1
TGTGCCAGCAGCTCAGGACAGGGGAGGTCAAATGAGCAGTTCTTC
CASSSGQGRSNEQFF
>NA|TRBV6-5|NA|TRBJ2-1
TGTGCCAGCAGTTACGGTGACAGCTACAATGAGCAGTTCTTC
CASSYGDSYNEQFF
>NA|TRBV6-5|TRBD2|TRBJ2-7
TGTGCCAGCAAGGGGAGGGTCGGCGAGCAGTACTTC
CASKGRVGEQYF
>once|TRBV5-1|NA|TRBJ1-2
TGCGCCAGCAGCTTGGAGGGTGGGTTGGGGAGACGTAACTATGGCTACACCTTC
CASSLEGGLGRRNYGYTF
>NA|TRBV5-6|TRBD2|TRBJ2-1
TGTGCCAGCAGCTTGTACGGACTAGCGGGGGCCGCCTCCTACAATGAGCAGTTCTTC
CASSLYGLAGAASYNEQFF
>NA|TRBV6-5|NA|TRBJ1-5
TGTGCCAGCAGGTTAAGTCCCAGCGGGCCCCAGCATTTT
CASRLSPSGPQHF
>NA|TRBV6-6|TRBD1|TRBJ1-5
TGTGCCAGCAGTTCCCATGGACAGGATAGCAATCAGCCCCAGCATTTT
CASSSHGQDSNQPQHF
>NA|TRBV5-1|NA|TRBJ1-1
TGCGCCAGCAGCTTGGCGGGGAGGCCTGCGGCTTTCTTT
CASSLAGRPAAFF
>NA|TRBV30|TRBD1|TRBJ1-6
TGTGCCTGGAGTTTAGGACAGGGTAATTCACCCCTCCACTTT
CAWSLGQGNSPLHF
>NA|TRBV27|NA|TRBJ2-7
TGTGCCAGCAGTTTATACGGAGCCTCCGAGCAGTACTTC
CASSLYGASEQYF
>NA|TRBV2|TRBD1|TRBJ1-2
TGTGCCAGCTCGGACAGGGAGAGGCCCACCTCACCGATACTCACGTTC
CASSDRERPTSPILTF
>NA|TRBV3-1/TRBV3-2|TRBD2|TRBJ2-3
TGTGCCAGCAGCCAAGATTTGCGGGGGGTTAGCACAGATACGCAGTATTTT
CASSQDLRGVSTDTQYF
>NA|TRBV6-2/TRBV6-3|TRBD1|TRBJ2-1
TGTGCCAGCAGTTACTCGCCTAATACAGGGGGCAATGAGCAGTTCTTC
CASSYSPNTGGNEQFF
>NA|TRBV7-2|TRBD1|TRBJ2-1
TGTGCCAGCAGCCCAAGGACAGGGGCCTACAATGAGCAGTTCTTC
CASSPRTGAYNEQFF
>NA|TRBV6-5|TRBD2|TRBJ2-1
TGTGCCAGCAGTCCGCCTAGCGGCCCTTACAATGAGCAGTTCTTC
CASSPPSGPYNEQFF
>NA|TRBV5-8|NA|TRBJ1-5
TGTGCCAGCAGCTTGTTTCTAGGAGGGAATCAGCCCCAGCATTTT
CASSLFLGGNQPQHF
>once|TRBV5-5|NA|TRBJ2-5
TGTGCCAGCAGCTCGGCCAGGGGCCGGACGGAGACCCAGTACTTC
CASSSARGRTETQYF
>NA|TRBV2|NA|TRBJ2-7
TGTGCCAGCAGAGAGCCGCCTACTGAGCAGTACTTC
CASREPPTEQYF
>NA|TRBV6-5|NA|TRBJ1-2
TGTGCCAGCAGTTCCACTCGACAGGCCTATGGCTACACCTTC
CASSSTRQAYGYTF
>once|TRBV4-3|NA|TRBJ2-7
TGCGCCAGCAGCCAGTCATTGGGGGGACTGTACGAGCAGTACTTC
CASSQSLGGLYEQYF
>NA|TRBV12-5|TRBD2|TRBJ2-1
TGTGCTAGTATGGGAGGGTCCCCCTCCTACAATGAGCAGTTCTTC
CASMGGSPSYNEQFF
>NA|TRBV30|NA|TRBJ2-6
TGTGCCTGGAGTGTCCGTGCCAGCTCTGGGGCCAACGTCCTGACTTTC
CAWSVRASSGANVLTF
>NA|TRBV10-3|NA|TRBJ2-2
TGTGCCATCAGTGAAGGGGGAGCCGGGGAGCTGTTTTTT
CAISEGGAGELFF
>NA|TRBV9|TRBD1|TRBJ1-2
TGTGCCAGCAGCGGGGGACAGGGGTATGGCTACACCTTC
CASSGGQGYGYTF
>NA|TRBV12-3/TRBV12-4|TRBD2|TRBJ2-7
TGTGCCAGCAGCAGGACTAGTTCCCCGATGTACTTC
CASSRTSSPMYF
>few|TRBV9|NA|TRBJ1-5
TGTGCCAGCAGCGTTAGCACAGGGTTGGGTCAGCCCCAGCATTTT
CASSVSTGLGQPQHF
>once|TRBV4-3|TRBD2|TRBJ2-3
TGCGCCAGCAGCCAGTTTTCGGGGGGGATCGGGGATACGCAGTATTTT
CASSQFSGGIGDTQYF
>NA|TRBV30|NA|TRBJ1-6
TGTGCCCGTAACGACCGCGGGGCCAATTCACCCCTCCACTTT
CARNDRGANSPLHF
>NA|TRBV11-2|TRBD1|TRBJ1-1
TGTGCCAGCAGCTTAGCTTGGGGACAGGGCCAAGCTTTCTTT
CASSLAWGQGQAFF
>NA|TRBV4-2|TRBD2|TRBJ2-2
TGTGCCAGCAGCGTACGACTAGCGGGGGGGGCGAACACCGGGGAGCTGTTTTTT
CASSVRLAGGANTGELFF
>NA|TRBV27|TRBD2|TRBJ2-2
TGTGCCAGCAGTTTAGCGGGGGGGCTGAGCGGGGAGCTGTTTTTT
CASSLAGGLSGELFF
>NA|TRBV7-6|NA|TRBJ2-2
TGTGCCAGCAGCTTAGGCGTGACCGGCGGATACACCGGGGAGCTGTTTTTT
CASSLGVTGGYTGELFF
>NA|TRBV7-9|NA|TRBJ1-1
TGTGCCAGCAGCTTAGACAATCCGAACACTGAAGCTTTCTTT
CASSLDNPNTEAFF
>NA|TRBV3-1/TRBV3-2|NA|TRBJ1-1
TGTGCCAGCAGCCAAGACCCCGCCAGTCTGGGAGGTTTGGACACTGAAGCTTTCTTT
CASSQDPASLGGLDTEAFF